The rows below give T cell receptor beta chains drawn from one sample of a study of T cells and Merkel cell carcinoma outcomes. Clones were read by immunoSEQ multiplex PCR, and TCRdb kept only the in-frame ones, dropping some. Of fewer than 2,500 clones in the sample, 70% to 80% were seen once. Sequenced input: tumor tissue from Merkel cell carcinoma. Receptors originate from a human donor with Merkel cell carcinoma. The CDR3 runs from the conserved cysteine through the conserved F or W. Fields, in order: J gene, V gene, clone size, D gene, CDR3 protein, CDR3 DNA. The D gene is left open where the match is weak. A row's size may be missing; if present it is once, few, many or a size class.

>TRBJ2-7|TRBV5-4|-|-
CASSSGGASYEQYF
TGTGCCAGCAGCTCCGGTGGAGCCTCCTACGAGCAGTACTTT
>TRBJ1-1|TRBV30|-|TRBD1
CAWSVSFPRRQGGNTEAFF
TGTGCCTGGAGTGTCAGCTTCCCACGTCGACAGGGCGGGAACACTGAAGCTTTCTTT
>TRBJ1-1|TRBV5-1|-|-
CASSNTEGLSTEAFF
TGCGCCAGCAGCAACACTGAGGGGCTCTCGACTGAAGCTTTCTTT
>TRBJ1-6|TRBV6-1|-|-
CASSEAARGNSPLHF
TGTGCCAGCAGTGAAGCGGCCAGGGGAAATTCACCCCTCCACTTT
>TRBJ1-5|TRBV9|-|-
CASSIGWGNQPQHF
TGTGCCAGCAGCATAGGGTGGGGCAATCAGCCCCAGCATTTT
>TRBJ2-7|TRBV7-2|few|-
CASSLGSASVGYF
TGTGCCAGCAGCTTAGGATCCGCCTCGGTGGGGTACTTC
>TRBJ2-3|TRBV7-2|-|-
CAARGTSMDTQYF
TGTGCCGCTAGGGGGACCTCGATGGATACGCAGTATTTT
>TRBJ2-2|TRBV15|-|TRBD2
CATSRDLGRATGELFF
TGTGCCACCAGCAGAGATTTAGGGAGGGCTACCGGGGAGCTGTTTTTT
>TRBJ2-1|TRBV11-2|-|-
CASSLEGSGRLEQFF
TGTGCCAGCAGCTTAGAAGGCTCCGGCAGGCTTGAGCAGTTCTTC
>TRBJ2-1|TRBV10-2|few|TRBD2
CASGTSGSAGEQFF
TGCGCCAGCGGGACTAGCGGGAGTGCGGGTGAGCAGTTCTTC
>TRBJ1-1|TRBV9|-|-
CASSTRVSTEAFF
TGTGCCAGCAGCACCAGGGTCAGCACTGAAGCTTTCTTT
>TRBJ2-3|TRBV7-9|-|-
CASNPTDTQYF
TGTGCCAGCAACCCTACAGATACGCAGTATTTT
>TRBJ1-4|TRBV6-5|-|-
CASSYWQNEKLFF
TGTGCCAGCAGTTACTGGCAAAATGAAAAACTGTTTTTT
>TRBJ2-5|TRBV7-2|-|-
CASSLARLAGGLYQETQYF
TGTGCCAGCAGCTTAGCGCGCCTAGCAGGGGGGCTGTACCAAGAGACCCAGTACTTC
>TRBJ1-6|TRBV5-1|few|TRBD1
CASSLGTGSSYNSPLHF
TGCGCCAGCAGCTTGGGGACAGGTAGCTCCTATAATTCACCCCTCCACTTT
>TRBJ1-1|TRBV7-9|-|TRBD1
CASSGGTANTEAFF
TGTGCCAGCAGCGGCGGGACAGCGAACACTGAAGCTTTCTTT
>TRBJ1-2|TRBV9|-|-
CASSATAAGRLSGYTF
TGTGCCAGCAGCGCTACAGCCGCAGGTCGTCTAAGTGGCTACACCTTC
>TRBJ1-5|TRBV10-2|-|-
CASSGQLNQPQHF
TGCGCCAGCAGTGGGCAGTTAAATCAGCCCCAGCATTTT
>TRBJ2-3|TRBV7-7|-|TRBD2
CASSKPGGTQYF
TGTGCCAGCAGCAAACCGGGGGGTACGCAGTATTTT
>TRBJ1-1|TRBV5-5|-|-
CASSSSGRTIPEAFF
TGTGCCAGCAGCTCTTCGGGACGCACTATACCTGAAGCTTTCTTT
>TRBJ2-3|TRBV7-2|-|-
CASSLGGEVTDTQYF
TGTGCCAGCAGCTTAGGCGGGGAGGTCACAGATACGCAGTATTTT
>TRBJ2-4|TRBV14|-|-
CASSQEVGGAKNIQYF
TGTGCCAGCAGCCAGGAGGTCGGAGGAGCCAAAAACATTCAGTACTTC
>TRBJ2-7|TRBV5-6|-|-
CASSLGTVYYEQYF
TGTGCCAGCAGCTTGGGGACAGTTTACTACGAGCAGTACTTC
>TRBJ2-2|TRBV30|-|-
CAWSVPGLYTGELFF
TGTGCCTGGAGTGTTCCGGGACTCTACACCGGGGAGCTGTTTTTT
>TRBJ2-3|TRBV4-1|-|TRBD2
CASSLRSGSRTDTQYF
TGCGCCAGCAGTCTTCGTAGCGGGTCTCGCACAGATACGCAGTATTTT
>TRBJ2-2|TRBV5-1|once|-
CASNPMIGTGELFF
TGCGCCAGCAACCCTATGATAGGGACCGGGGAGCTGTTTTTT
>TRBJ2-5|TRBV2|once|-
CASSRGLQETQYF
TGTGCCAGCAGCCGAGGCCTCCAAGAGACCCAGTACTTC
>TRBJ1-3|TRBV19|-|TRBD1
CASSIPDRGASGNTIYF
TGTGCCAGTAGTATCCCGGACAGGGGGGCCTCTGGAAACACCATATATTTT
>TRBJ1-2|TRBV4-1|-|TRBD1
CASSHHTGGNYGYTF
TGCGCCAGCAGCCACCATACAGGGGGGAACTATGGCTACACCTTC
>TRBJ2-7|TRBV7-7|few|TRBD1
CASSPGQDPSYEQYF
TGTGCCAGCAGCCCGGGACAGGACCCCTCCTACGAGCAGTACTTC
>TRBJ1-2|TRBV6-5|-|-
CVSSRLGGSGYGYTF
TGTGTCAGCAGCCGCTTGGGGGGCAGTGGCTATGGCTACACCTTC
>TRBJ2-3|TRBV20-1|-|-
CSASSGDTQYF
TGCAGTGCTTCGAGCGGGGATACGCAGTATTTT
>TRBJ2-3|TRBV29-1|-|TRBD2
CSVEDLGLAGAYTQYF
TGCAGCGTTGAAGATTTGGGACTAGCGGGAGCTTATACGCAGTATTTT
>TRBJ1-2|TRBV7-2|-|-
CASSRFEGYTF
TGTGCCAGCAGTCGATTTGAGGGCTACACCTTC
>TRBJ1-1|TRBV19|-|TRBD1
CASSIGTANTEAFF
TGTGCCAGTAGTATCGGGACAGCTAACACTGAAGCTTTCTTT
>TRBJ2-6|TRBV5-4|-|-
CASSRPGSGANVLTF
TGTGCCAGCAGCCGACCGGGGTCTGGGGCCAACGTCCTGACTTTC
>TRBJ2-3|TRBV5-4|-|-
CASSLVGGDTQYF
TGTGCCAGCAGCTTGGTGGGCGGAGATACGCAGTATTTT
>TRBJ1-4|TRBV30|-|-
CAWSSLQEGEKLFF
TGTGCCTGGAGTAGCCTGCAGGAGGGTGAAAAACTGTTTTTT
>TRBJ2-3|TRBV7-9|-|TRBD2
CASSLPALDLAGVRDTQYF
TGTGCCAGCAGCTTACCCGCCCTCGATCTAGCGGGAGTGAGAGATACGCAGTATTTT
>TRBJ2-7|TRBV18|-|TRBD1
CASSPRTGVEYEQYF
TGTGCCAGCTCACCACGTACAGGGGTAGAGTACGAGCAGTACTTC
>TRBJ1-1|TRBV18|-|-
CASSTNLGSTEAFF
TGTGCCAGCTCGACCAATCTAGGCAGCACTGAAGCTTTCTTT
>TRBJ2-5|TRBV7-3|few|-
CASSFSALETQYF
TGTGCCAGCAGCTTTTCGGCCTTGGAGACCCAGTACTTC
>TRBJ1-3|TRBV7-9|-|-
CASSFGAHSGNTIYF
TGTGCCAGCAGCTTTGGGGCGCACTCTGGAAACACCATATATTTT
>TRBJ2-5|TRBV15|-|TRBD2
CATSRALAGGSETQYF
TGTGCCACCAGCAGAGCACTAGCGGGGGGGTCGGAGACCCAGTACTTC
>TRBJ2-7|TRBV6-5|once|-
CASSPLGTYEQYF
TGTGCCAGCAGTCCGTTGGGGACCTACGAGCAGTACTTC
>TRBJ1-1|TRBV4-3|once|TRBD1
CASSQEFHRGNTEAFF
TGCGCCAGCAGCCAAGAGTTCCACAGGGGGAACACTGAAGCTTTCTTT
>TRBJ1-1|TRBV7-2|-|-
CASSPGGANTEAFF
TGTGCCAGCAGCCCGGGGGGGGCGAACACTGAAGCTTTCTTT
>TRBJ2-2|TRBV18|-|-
CASSPTGNMDTGELFF
TGTGCCAGCTCACCAACAGGAAACATGGACACCGGGGAGCTGTTTTTT
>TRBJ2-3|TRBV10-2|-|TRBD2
CASSDYPTSGYTDTQYF
TGCGCCAGCAGTGATTACCCTACTAGCGGATACACAGATACGCAGTATTTT
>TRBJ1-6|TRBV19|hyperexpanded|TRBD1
CASSMAGTGGKSSYNSPLHF
TGTGCCAGTAGTATGGCCGGGACAGGGGGTAAAAGCTCCTATAATTCACCCCTCCACTTT
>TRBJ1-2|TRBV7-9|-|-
CASSPQTYGYTF
TGTGCCAGCAGCCCACAGACTTATGGCTACACCTTC
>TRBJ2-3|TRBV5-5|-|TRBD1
CASGTGTSTDTQYF
TGTGCCAGCGGGACAGGGACCAGCACAGATACGCAGTATTTT
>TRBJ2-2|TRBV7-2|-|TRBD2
CASNPLSGSHGELFF
TGTGCCAGCAACCCCCTCAGCGGGAGCCACGGGGAGCTGTTTTTT
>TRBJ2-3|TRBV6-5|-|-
CASSYTGSTDTQYF
TGTGCCAGCAGTTATACGGGAAGCACAGATACGCAGTATTTT
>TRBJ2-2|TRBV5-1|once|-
CASCWNTGELFF
TGCGCCAGCTGCTGGAACACCGGGGAGCTGTTTTTT
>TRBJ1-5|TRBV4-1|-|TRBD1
CASSPRDSSNQPQHF
TGCGCCAGCAGCCCAAGGGACAGTAGCAATCAGCCCCAGCATTTT